The present T cell receptor beta chain was sequenced within a study of T cells after yellow fever vaccination (dated by TCRdb to the late 2010s). As for the study more broadly: Libraries from fractions with low cell numbers were prepared with the SMART-Seq v4 Ultra Low Input RNA kit. To follow T-cell clones before and after primary and booster YFV17D yellow fever vaccination, bulk TCR alpha and beta repertoires were sequenced over time. Two healthy male donors, one aged 18 to 30 and one aged 30 to 40 years, made up the cohort. Blood samples were taken at several timepoints before and after primary and secondary immunization, and bulk PBMC replicates and cell subsets were isolated. The investigation overall reported the following: The secondary T-cell response was weaker than the primary response but faster, peaking on day 5 instead of day 15. Because the study included only two donors, the extent to which the findings can be generalized is limited. Most clones expanded after primary vaccination were re-detected after the booster (almost 98% of CD4 and roughly 87% of CD8), suggesting broad memory maintenance. FACS-sorted repertoires could contain abundant contaminating clonotypes from the bulk population, so computational filtering was required. A small share of clonotypes was detected in both CD4 and CD8 compartments, with the overlap likely arising from convergent recombination.

Synthesis of TCR cDNA relied on 5'RACE template switching, a step that introduced a universal primer site along with unique molecular identifiers. Priming for cDNA synthesis came from both the TCR alpha and TCR beta constant segments. Libraries were amplified in two PCR steps, with sample barcodes and sequencing adapters added in the second step. Sequencing of libraries was performed on Illumina HiSeq 2500 (2x100 bp) or NovaSeq (2x150 bp). Per the authors' processing: MIGEC handled demultiplexing of reads and collapsing into UMI consensus sequences, while MiXCR performed V(D)J alignment. Vaccine-responding clonotypes were identified with edgeR using replicate PBMC samples, with FDR below 0.01 and a log2 fold change above 5 up to day 15 being required. Each bulk clonotype received a CD4 or CD8 identity based on whether the sequenced CD4 or CD8 repertoire contained that clonotype at higher abundance. Using fastp trimming at Q25 and MiXCR clonotype assembly, TCRdb reanalyzed the public sequencing data and kept in-frame beta chains. Each record represents a unique CDR3 protein, reported with the most common genes and DNA among its rows. The V and J calls reflect TCRdb's pipeline rather than the authors' work. This sample has hundreds of thousands of distinct CDR3 sequences in its table, and under 14% of those were observed once. The top ten clones comprise roughly 18% of the sample.

The treatment or condition label, read with the paper, signifies: live attenuated yellow fever vaccine strain. Two biological replicates of bulk PBMCs were collected at each blood-draw timepoint. PBMCs were isolated from peripheral blood using a standard Ficoll-Paque protocol. TriZol was used to extract RNA from bulk PBMCs, CD4 and CD8 fractions, and dextramer-positive and dextramer-negative fractions. Concerning this clonotype itself: Its antigen has not been determined. No qualities accompany the bases; no much larger clone lies one base away.

Including the terminal cysteine and phenylalanine, the CDR3 comprises 16 residues. Here the CDR3 DNA is all that survives: 48 bases in frame from base 1. A distance of 11 bases separates the germline ends of V and J, which lose 3 bases and 0 bases respectively. CDR1 is given as KGHSH and CDR2 as LQKENI, both from the germline V gene. This TCR derives from a young man who received the YFV17D yellow fever vaccine. The sequenced sample was PBMCs, obtained on the day of the first yellow fever vaccination. This chain is built from TRBV18 and TRBJ1-4; no confident D gene assignment can be made. The CDR3 corresponds to CASSPVGVTTNEKLFF. The DNA sequence follows: TGTGCCAGCTCACCGGTGGGAGTCACAACTAATGAAAAACTGTTTTTT.